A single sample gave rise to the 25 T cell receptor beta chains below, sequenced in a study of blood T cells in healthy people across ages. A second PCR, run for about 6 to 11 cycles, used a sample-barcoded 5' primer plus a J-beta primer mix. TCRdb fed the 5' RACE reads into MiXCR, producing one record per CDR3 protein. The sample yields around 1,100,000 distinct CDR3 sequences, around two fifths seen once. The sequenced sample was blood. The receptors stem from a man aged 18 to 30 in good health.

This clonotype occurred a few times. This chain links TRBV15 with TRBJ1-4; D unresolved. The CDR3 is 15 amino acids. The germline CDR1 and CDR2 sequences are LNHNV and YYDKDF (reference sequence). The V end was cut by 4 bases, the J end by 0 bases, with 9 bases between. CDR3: CATSTSRTTNEKLFF. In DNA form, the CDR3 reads TGTGCCACCAGCACCAGCCGGACAACTAATGAAAAACTGTTTTTT.

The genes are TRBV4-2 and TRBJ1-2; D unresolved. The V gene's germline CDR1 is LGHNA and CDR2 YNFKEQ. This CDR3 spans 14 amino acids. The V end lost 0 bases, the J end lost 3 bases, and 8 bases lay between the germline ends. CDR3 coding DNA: TGTGCCAGCAGCCAAGAAATGCGGGACTATGGCTACACCTTC. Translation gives CASSQEMRDYGYTF.

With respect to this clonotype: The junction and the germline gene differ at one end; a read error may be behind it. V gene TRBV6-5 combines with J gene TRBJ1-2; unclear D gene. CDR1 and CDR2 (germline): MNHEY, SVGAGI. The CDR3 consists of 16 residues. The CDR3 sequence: CANSYSSTGANYGYTF. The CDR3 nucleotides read TGTGCCAACAGTTACTCGTCCACGGGAGCTAACTATGGCTACACCTTC.

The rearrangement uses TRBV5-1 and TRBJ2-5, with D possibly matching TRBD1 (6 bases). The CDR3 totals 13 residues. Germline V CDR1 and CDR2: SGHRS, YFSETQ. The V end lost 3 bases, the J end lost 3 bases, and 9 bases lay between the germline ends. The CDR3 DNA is TGCGCCAGCAGCTGGGGACAAAAAGAGACCCAGTACTTC. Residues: CASSWGQKETQYF.

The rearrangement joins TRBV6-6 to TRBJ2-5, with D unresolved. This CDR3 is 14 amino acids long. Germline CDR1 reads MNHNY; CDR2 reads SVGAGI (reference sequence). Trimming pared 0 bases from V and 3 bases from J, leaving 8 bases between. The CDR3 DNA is TGTGCCAGCAGTTACTCCCGGCCAGAAGAGACCCAGTACTTC. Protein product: CASSYSRPEETQYF.

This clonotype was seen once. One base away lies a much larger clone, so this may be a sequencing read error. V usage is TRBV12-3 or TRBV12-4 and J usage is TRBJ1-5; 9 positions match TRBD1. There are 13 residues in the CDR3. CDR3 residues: CASSSTGGQPRHF. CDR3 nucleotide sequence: TGTGCCAGCAGTTCGACAGGGGGACAGCCCCGGCATTTT.

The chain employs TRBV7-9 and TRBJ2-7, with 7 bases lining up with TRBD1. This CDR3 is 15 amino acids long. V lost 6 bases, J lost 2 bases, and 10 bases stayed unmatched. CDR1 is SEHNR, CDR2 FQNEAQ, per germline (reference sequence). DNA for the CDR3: TGTGCCAGCAGTCATCCGGGACAGAGCCCCTACGAGCAGTACTTC. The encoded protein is CASSHPGQSPYEQYF.

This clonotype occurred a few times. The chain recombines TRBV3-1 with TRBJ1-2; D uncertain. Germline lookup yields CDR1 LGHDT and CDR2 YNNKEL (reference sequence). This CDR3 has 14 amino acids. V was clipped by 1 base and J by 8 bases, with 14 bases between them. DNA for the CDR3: TGTGCCAGCAGCCAAGGCCGGACTTTGCAGGGCTACACCTTC. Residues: CASSQGRTLQGYTF. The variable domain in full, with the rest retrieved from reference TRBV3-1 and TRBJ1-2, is DTAVSQTPKYLVTQMGNDKSIKCEQNLGHDTMYWYKQDSKKFLKIMFSYNNKELIINETVPNRFSPKSPDKAHLNLHINSLELGDSAVYFCASSQGRTLQGYTFGSGTRLTVV.

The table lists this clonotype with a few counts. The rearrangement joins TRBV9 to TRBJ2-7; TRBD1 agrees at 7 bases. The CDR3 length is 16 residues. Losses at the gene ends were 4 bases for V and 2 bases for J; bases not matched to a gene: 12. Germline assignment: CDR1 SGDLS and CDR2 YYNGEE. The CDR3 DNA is TGTGCCAGCAGCCCCCATCCCGCCACAGGGGCCTACGAGCAGTACTTC. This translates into CASSPHPATGAYEQYF.

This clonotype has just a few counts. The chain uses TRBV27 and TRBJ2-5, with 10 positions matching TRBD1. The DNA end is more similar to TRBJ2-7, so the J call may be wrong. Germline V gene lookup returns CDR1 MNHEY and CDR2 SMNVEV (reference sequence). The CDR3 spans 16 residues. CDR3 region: CASSSIAGTGVHEQYF. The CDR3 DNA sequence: TGTGCCAGCAGTTCCATAGCAGGGACAGGGGTCCACGAGCAGTACTTC.

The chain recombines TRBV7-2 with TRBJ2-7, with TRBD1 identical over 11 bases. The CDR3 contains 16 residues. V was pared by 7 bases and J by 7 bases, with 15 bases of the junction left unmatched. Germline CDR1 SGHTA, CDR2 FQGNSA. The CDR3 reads CASTRNGQGAYNEQYF. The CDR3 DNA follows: TGTGCCAGCACCAGAAACGGACAGGGGGCTTACAATGAGCAGTACTTC.

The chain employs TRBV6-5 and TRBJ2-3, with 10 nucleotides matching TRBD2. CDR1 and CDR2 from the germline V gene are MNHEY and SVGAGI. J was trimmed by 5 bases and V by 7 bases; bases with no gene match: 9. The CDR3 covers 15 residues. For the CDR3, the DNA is TGTGCCAGCACGAGGAGCGGGGGGGCCGGAGATACGCAGTATTTT. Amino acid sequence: CASTRSGGAGDTQYF.

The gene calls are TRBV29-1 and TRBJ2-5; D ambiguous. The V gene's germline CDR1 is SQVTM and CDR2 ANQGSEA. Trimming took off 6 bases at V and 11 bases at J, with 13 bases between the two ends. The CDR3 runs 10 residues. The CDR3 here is CSVGTSEQYF. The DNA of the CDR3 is TGCAGCGTGGGAACAAGTGAGCAGTACTTC.

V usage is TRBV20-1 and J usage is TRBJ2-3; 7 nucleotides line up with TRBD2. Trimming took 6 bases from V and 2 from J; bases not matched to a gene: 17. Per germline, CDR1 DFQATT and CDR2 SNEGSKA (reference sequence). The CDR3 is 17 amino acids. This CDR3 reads CSARPSGSLRATDTQYF. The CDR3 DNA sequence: TGCAGTGCCCGACCTAGCGGATCCTTGCGGGCCACAGATACGCAGTATTTT.

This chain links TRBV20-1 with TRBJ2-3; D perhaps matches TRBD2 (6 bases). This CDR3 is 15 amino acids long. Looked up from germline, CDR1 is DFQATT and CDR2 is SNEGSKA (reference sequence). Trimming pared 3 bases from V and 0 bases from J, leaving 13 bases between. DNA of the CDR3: TGCAGTGCTAGGCTTCTCGGGGGTAGCACAGATACGCAGTATTTT. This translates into CSARLLGGSTDTQYF.

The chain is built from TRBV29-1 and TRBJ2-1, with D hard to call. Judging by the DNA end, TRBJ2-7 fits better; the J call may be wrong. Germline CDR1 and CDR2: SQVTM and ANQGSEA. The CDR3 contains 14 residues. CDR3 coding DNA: TGCAGCGTTGAGCGAACATCCGTCTACAATGAGCAGTACTTC. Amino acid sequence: CSVERTSVYNEQYF.

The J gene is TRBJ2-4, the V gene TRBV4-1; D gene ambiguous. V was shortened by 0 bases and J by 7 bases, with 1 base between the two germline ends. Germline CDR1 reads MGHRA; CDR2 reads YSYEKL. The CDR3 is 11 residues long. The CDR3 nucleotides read TGCGCCAGCAGCCAAGAGAACATTCAGTACTTC. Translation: CASSQENIQYF.

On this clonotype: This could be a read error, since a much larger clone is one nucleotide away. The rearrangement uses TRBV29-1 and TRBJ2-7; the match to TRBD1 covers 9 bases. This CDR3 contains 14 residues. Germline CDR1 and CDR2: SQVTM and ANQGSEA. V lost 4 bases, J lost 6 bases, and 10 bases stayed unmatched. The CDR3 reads CSVAAGTGTIEQYF. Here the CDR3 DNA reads TGCAGCGTTGCCGCCGGGACAGGGACTATCGAGCAGTACTTC.

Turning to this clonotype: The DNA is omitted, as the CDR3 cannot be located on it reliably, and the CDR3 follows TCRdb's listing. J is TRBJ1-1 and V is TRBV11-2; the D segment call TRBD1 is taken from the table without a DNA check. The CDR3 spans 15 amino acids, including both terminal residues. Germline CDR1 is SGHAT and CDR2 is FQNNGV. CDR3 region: CASSFRARERDEAFF.

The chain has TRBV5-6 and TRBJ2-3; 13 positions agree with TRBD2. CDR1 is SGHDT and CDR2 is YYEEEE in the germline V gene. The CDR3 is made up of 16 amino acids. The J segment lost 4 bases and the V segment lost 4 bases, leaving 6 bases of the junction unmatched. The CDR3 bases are TGTGCCAGCAGCACGACTAGCGGGGGGCGGTCAGATACGCAGTATTTT. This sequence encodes CASSTTSGGRSDTQYF.

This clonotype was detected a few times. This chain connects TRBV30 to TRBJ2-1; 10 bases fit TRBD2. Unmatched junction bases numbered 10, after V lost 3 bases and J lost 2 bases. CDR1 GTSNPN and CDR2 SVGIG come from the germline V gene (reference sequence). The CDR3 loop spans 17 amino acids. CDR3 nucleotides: TGTGCCTGGAGCCTTTCAAGGACTAGCGGCGCCTACAATGAGCAGTTCTTC. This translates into CAWSLSRTSGAYNEQFF.

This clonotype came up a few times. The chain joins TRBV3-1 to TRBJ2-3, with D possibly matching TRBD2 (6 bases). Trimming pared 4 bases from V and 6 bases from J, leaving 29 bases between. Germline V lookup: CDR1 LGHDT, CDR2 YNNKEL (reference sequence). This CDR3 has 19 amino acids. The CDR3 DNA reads TGTGCCAGCAGCCCTGGATGGGGTACTAGCCACCCTTATACCGATACGCAGTATTTT. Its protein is CASSPGWGTSHPYTDTQYF.

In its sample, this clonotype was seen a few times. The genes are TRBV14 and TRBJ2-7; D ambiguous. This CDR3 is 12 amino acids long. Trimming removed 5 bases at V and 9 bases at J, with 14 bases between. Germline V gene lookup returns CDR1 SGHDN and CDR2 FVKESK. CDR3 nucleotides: TGTGCCAGCAGCTCTCTGGGTGATTGGCAGTACTTC. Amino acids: CASSSLGDWQYF.

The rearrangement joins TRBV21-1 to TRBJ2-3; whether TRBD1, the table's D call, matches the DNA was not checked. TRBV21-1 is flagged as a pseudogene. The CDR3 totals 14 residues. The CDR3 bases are TGTGCCAGCAGGGGATCGAGAGACAGTGATACGCAGTATTTT. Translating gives CASRGSRDSDTQYF.

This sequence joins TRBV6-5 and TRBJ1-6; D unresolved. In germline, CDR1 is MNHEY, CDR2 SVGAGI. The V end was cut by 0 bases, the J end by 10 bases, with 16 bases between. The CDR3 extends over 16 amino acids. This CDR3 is CASSYSNGRARSPLHF. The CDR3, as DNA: TGTGCCAGCAGTTACTCGAATGGTAGGGCAAGGTCACCCCTCCACTTT.